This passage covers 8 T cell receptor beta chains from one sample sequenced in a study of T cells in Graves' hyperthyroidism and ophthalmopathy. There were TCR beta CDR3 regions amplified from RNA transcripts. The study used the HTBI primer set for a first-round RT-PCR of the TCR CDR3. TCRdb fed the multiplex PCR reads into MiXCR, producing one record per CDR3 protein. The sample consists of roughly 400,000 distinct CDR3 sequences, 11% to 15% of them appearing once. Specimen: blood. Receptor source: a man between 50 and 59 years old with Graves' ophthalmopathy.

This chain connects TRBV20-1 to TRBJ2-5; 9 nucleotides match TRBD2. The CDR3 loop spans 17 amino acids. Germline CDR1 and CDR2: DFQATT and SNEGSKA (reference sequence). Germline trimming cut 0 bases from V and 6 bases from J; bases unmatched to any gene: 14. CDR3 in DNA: TGCAGTGCTAGAGACCCTGGGGTAGCGGGAGAGGGAAAGACCCAGTACTTC. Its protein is CSARDPGVAGEGKTQYF.

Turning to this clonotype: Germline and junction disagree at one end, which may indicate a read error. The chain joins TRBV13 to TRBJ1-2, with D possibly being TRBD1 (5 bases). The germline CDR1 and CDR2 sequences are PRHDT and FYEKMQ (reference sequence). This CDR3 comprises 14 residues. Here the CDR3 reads CASSVGRGNYGYTF. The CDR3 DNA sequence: TGTGCCAGCAGCGTAGGTCGGGGGAACTATGGCTACACCTTC.

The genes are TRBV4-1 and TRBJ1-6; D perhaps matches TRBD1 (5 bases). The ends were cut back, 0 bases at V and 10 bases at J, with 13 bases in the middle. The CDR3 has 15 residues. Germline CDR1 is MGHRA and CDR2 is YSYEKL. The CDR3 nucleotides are TGCGCCAGCAGCCAAGATTCCAGGGAGGGATCACCCCTCCACTTT. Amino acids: CASSQDSREGSPLHF.

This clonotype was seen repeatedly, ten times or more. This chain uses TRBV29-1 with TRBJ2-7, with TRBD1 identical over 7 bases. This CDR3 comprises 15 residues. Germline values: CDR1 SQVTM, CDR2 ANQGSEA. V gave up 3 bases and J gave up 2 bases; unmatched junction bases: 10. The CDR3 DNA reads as TGCAGCGTTGAGGACTTCGGGACAGCAACCTACGAGCAGTACTTC. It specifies CSVEDFGTATYEQYF.

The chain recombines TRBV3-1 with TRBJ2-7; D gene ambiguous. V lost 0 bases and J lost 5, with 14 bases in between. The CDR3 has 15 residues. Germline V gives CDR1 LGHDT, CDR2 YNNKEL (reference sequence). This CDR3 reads CASSQDPPSIDEQYF. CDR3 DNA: TGTGCCAGCAGCCAAGACCCCCCCTCGATTGACGAGCAGTACTTC.

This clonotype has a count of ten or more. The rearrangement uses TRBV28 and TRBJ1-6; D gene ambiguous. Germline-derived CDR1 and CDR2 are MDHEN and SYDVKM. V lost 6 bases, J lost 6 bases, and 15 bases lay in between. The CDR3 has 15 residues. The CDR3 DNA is TGTGCCAGCAGCTTTGTTCGAGGGCGTAATTCACCCCTCCACTTT. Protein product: CASSFVRGRNSPLHF.

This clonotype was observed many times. CDR3 coding DNA: TGTGCCAGCAGCCTCCAGGGGGGTCCCTACAATGAGCAGTTCTTC. Protein product: CASSLQGGPYNEQFF. The chain employs TRBV7-2 and TRBJ2-1; D may be TRBD1 (7 bases). Trimming took 5 bases from V and 2 from J, leaving 13 bases between them. The CDR3 has 15 residues. Germline assignment: CDR1 SGHTA and CDR2 FQGNSA.

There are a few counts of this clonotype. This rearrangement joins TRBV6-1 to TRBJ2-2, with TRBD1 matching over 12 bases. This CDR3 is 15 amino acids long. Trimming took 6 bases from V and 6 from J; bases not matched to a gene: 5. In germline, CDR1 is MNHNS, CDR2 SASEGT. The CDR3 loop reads CASRPGTGGPGELFF. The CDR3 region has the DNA TGTGCCAGCAGGCCCGGGACAGGGGGCCCCGGGGAGCTGTTTTTT.